The rows below give T cell receptor beta chains drawn from one sample of a study of blood T cell repertoires in COVID-19. Measured with immunoSEQ multiplex PCR; TCRdb has only the in-frame clones, and not every one. The table has about 300,000 clones, around nine tenths seen once; the top ten hold approximately 6%. The sample taken for sequencing was PBMCs or T cells enriched from blood (not recorded which). The source is a woman between 25 and 40 years old who had recovered from COVID-19. Both conserved end residues are part of each CDR3. The D gene is left open where the match is weak. Size is stated for part of the rows, as once, few or many counts, or as a class when the clone is expanded.

v_gene	d_gene	abundance	j_gene	CDR3nt	CDR3aa
TRBV6-2/TRBV6-3	.	.	TRBJ1-5	TGTGCCAGCAGTTTCCAGAAAACAAATCAGCCCCAGCATTTT	CASSFQKTNQPQHF
TRBV28	.	.	TRBJ1-6	TGTGCCAGCAGTAAGGGCGGGGCACCCCTCCACTTT	CASSKGGAPLHF
TRBV5-1	TRBD1	.	TRBJ1-1	TGCGCCAGCACCCCGAGGACAGGGAACACTGAAGCTTTCTTT	CASTPRTGNTEAFF
TRBV6-5	.	.	TRBJ2-1	TGTGCCAGCAGTTACTCGGAGGAGAGCTCCTACAATGAGCAGTTCTTC	CASSYSEESSYNEQFF
TRBV24-1	.	few	TRBJ2-3	TGTGCCACCAGTGATTTAGCTGATACGCAGTATTTT	CATSDLADTQYF
TRBV20-1	TRBD1	.	TRBJ1-2	TGCAGTGCTAGTGCAGGGGGAAGCTATGGCTACACCTTC	CSASAGGSYGYTF
TRBV19	.	once	TRBJ1-4	TGTGCCAGTCTCAGGCCTGGCAATAATGAAAAACTGTTTTTT	CASLRPGNNEKLFF
TRBV7-8	.	.	TRBJ2-3	TGTGCCAGCAGCTTAGGCAACCCAACGGGCACAGATACGCAGTATTTT	CASSLGNPTGTDTQYF
TRBV14	TRBD1	.	TRBJ1-1	TGTGCCAGCAGCCAAGATATTGGGACAGGGAAAGCTTTCTTT	CASSQDIGTGKAFF
TRBV30	.	once	TRBJ1-5	TGTGCCTGGAAGGAGGGTTATAGCAATCAGCCCCAGCATTTT	CAWKEGYSNQPQHF
TRBV7-9	TRBD1	.	TRBJ2-3	TGTGCCAGCAGCTTAGCCGGGACAGTCGGCACAGATACGCAGTATTTT	CASSLAGTVGTDTQYF
TRBV13	.	.	TRBJ1-1	TGTGCCAGCAGCCGCCGGGACACTAACACTGAAGCTTTCTTT	CASSRRDTNTEAFF
TRBV19	.	once	TRBJ1-4	TGTGCCAGTAGTCGGAGGACTAATGAAAAACTGTTTTTT	CASSRRTNEKLFF
TRBV29-1	.	.	TRBJ2-1	TGCAGCGTTGAAGATAGAGGGAACGAGCAGTTCTTC	CSVEDRGNEQFF